These 21 T cell receptor beta chains originate from one sample sequenced in a study of naive and memory T cell subsets. An oligonucleotide containing a UMI was ligated to the 3' end of TCR cDNA. The SP2 primer and nested alpha and beta constant region primers amplified ligated cDNA in four rounds. MiXCR was run by TCRdb on the 5' RACE reads, yielding one entry per CDR3 protein. Of tens of thousands of distinct CDR3 sequences listed, 7.2% are singletons. The receptors shown here come from a male donor in good health.

In this sample, this clonotype turned up many times. CDR3 nucleotides: TGTGCCAGCAGCTCTGTGGGGTACCAAGAGACCCAGTACTTC. Amino acids: CASSSVGYQETQYF. This chain links TRBV5-5 with TRBJ2-5; no reliable D call. Trimming removed 3 bases from V and 0 bases from J, with 9 bases in between. Germline lookup yields CDR1 SGHKS and CDR2 YYEKEE (reference sequence). The CDR3 runs to 14 residues.

This clonotype was observed a handful of times. The rearrangement uses TRBV14 and TRBJ2-5; D not resolved. Germline V gene data show CDR1 as SGHDN and CDR2 as FVKESK. V was clipped by 0 bases and J by 5 bases, with 13 bases between them. The CDR3 spans 15 residues. The chain's CDR3 is CASSQEDPWQETQYF. CDR3 bases: TGTGCCAGCAGCCAAGAAGATCCGTGGCAGGAGACCCAGTACTTC.

The J gene is TRBJ1-6, the V gene TRBV5-1; tentative D call: TRBD1 (5 bases). This CDR3 has 15 amino acids. Germline V gene lookup returns CDR1 SGHRS and CDR2 YFSETQ. The ends were cut back, 2 bases at V and 10 bases at J, with 16 bases in the middle. CDR3 residues: CASSFNLRGESPLHF. CDR3 DNA: TGCGCCAGCAGCTTCAATTTACGGGGGGAGTCACCCCTCCACTTT.

This clonotype was seen ten or more times. The chain joins TRBV6-1 to TRBJ2-5, with a tentative D call TRBD2 (5 bases). Germline V gene sequence: CDR1 MNHNS, CDR2 SASEGT. CDR3 length: 13 amino acids. V lost 6 bases to trimming and J lost 5 bases, with 13 bases between them. The CDR3 DNA reads TGTGCCAGCAGCCAGGACTGGGCGGAGACCCAGTACTTC. It translates to CASSQDWAETQYF.

Comment on this clonotype: A much bigger clone sits one base away, suggesting this may be a read error. The V gene is TRBV6-5, the J gene TRBJ1-1; 8 bases map to TRBD1. The germline V gene encodes CDR1 MNHEY and CDR2 SVGAGI. This CDR3 has 15 residues. This chain's CDR3 is CASRLSGGVNSEAFF. Here the CDR3 DNA reads TGTGCCAGCAGGCTTTCAGGGGGCGTGAACTCTGAAGCTTTCTTT.

This clonotype has ten or more counts. The chain employs TRBV3-1 and TRBJ2-7; D is perhaps TRBD1 or TRBD2 (6 bases each). The germline V gene encodes CDR1 LGHDT and CDR2 YNNKEL (reference sequence). The V end lost 0 bases, the J end lost 13 bases, and 16 bases lay between the germline ends. The length of the CDR3 is 13 residues. The CDR3 region has the DNA TGTGCCAGCAGCCAAGATGGCGGGACACGTCAATACTTC. This encodes CASSQDGGTRQYF.

This clonotype was found a few times. The J gene is TRBJ2-5, the V gene TRBV6-2 or TRBV6-3, with 8 bases matching TRBD2. Germline loops: CDR1 MNHEY, CDR2 SVGEGT. J was trimmed by 1 base and V by 6 bases; bases with no gene match: 13. CDR3 length equals 17 residues. CDR3 residues: CASRNRVGGGTQETQYF. The CDR3 nucleotides are TGTGCCAGCAGGAACCGGGTAGGCGGGGGGACCCAAGAGACCCAGTACTTC.

This clonotype showed up many times. The gene calls are TRBV12-3 or TRBV12-4 and TRBJ1-1; D may be TRBD1 (6 bases). Trimming cost V 1 base and J 6 bases, with 18 bases left between them. This CDR3 spans 16 amino acids. The CDR3 loop reads CASSLGGASRGAEAFF. Here the CDR3 DNA reads TGTGCCAGCAGTTTAGGGGGGGCCTCCAGAGGCGCTGAAGCTTTCTTT.

This clonotype was seen more than once but under ten times. The chain uses TRBV7-8 and TRBJ1-5; D is ambiguous. Trimming pared 5 bases from V and 6 bases from J, leaving 8 bases between. The CDR3 consists of 12 residues. Germline V gene data show CDR1 as SGHVS and CDR2 as FQNEAQ. The CDR3 spells CASSLPTQPQHF. As DNA, the CDR3 is TGTGCCAGCAGCCTTCCCACTCAGCCCCAGCATTTT.

This clonotype was observed at least ten times. The chain joins TRBV6-5 to TRBJ2-5; 9 positions agree with TRBD1. Germline CDR1 is MNHEY and CDR2 is SVGAGI. There are 17 residues in the CDR3. V lost 5 bases, J lost 4 bases, and 14 bases stayed unmatched. CDR3 sequence (DNA): TGTGCCAGCAGTCACACAAGGTCGGGACAGGGAGGAGAGACCCAGTACTTC. The encoded protein is CASSHTRSGQGGETQYF.

V and J are TRBV6-5 and TRBJ1-2; D not resolved. Germline V gene data show CDR1 as MNHEY and CDR2 as SVGAGI. V was shortened by 7 bases and J by 4 bases, with 10 bases between the two germline ends. The CDR3 runs 12 residues. The CDR3 loop is CASMMSPYGYTF. In nucleotides, the CDR3 is TGTGCCAGCATGATGTCCCCCTATGGCTACACCTTC.

The chain employs TRBV14 and TRBJ2-3, with a weak D call TRBD1 (6 bases). Germline V lookup: CDR1 SGHDN, CDR2 FVKESK. V was clipped by 1 base and J by 4 bases, with 9 bases between them. The CDR3 consists of 14 residues. The CDR3 loop reads CASSQGQVADTQYF. For the CDR3, the DNA is TGTGCCAGCAGCCAAGGACAGGTAGCAGATACGCAGTATTTT.

This clonotype was counted many times. V gene TRBV12-3 or TRBV12-4 combines with J gene TRBJ2-1; unclear D gene. The germline V and J ends were trimmed by 4 bases and 6 bases, with 16 bases remaining between them. The CDR3 consists of 15 residues. DNA for the CDR3: TGTGCCAGCAGTTCCTTGGCGGTGGTCGGCAATGAGCAGTTCTTC. Encoded protein: CASSSLAVVGNEQFF.

This clonotype showed up just a few times. This chain joins TRBV19 and TRBJ1-5, with 8 bases identical to TRBD1. J gave up 6 bases and V 3 bases, and 7 bases lay outside the gene matches. Germline V CDR1 and CDR2: LNHDA, SQIVND (reference sequence). This CDR3 has 15 amino acids. CDR3 sequence (DNA): TGTGCCAGTAGTATGGCTTCAGGGGGCAGTCAGCCCCAGCATTTT. Translation gives CASSMASGGSQPQHF.

This clonotype was counted a few times. This chain connects TRBV2 to TRBJ1-1, with D perhaps TRBD1 (5 bases). CDR3 size: 14 residues. The V end was cut by 6 bases, the J end by 5 bases, with 16 bases between. Germline CDR1 is SNHLY and CDR2 is FYNNEI. This CDR3 is CASRSREEKTEAFF. The CDR3 DNA follows: TGTGCCAGCAGGTCCAGGGAGGAAAAAACTGAAGCTTTCTTT.

This clonotype has ten or more counts. The chain combines TRBV19 with TRBJ1-2; unclear D gene. Trimming shortened V by 3 bases and J by 8 bases, and 16 bases separated the two germline ends. CDR1 and CDR2 (germline): LNHDA, SQIVND (reference sequence). The length of the CDR3 is 14 residues. CDR3 sequence: CASSIVTGSKGYTF. In DNA form, the CDR3 reads TGTGCCAGTAGTATTGTTACGGGGTCTAAAGGCTACACCTTC.

The CDR3 loop is CASSPPSLQETQYF. In DNA form, the CDR3 reads TGTGCCAGCTCACCACCGTCCCTACAAGAGACCCAGTACTTC. This sequence joins TRBV18 and TRBJ2-5; D not resolved. This CDR3 is 14 amino acids long. V lost 0 bases and J 2 bases, leaving 7 bases between the germline ends. From germline, CDR1 is KGHSH and CDR2 LQKENI.

By share, this clonotype counts as medium-sized. The chain uses TRBV10-2 and TRBJ2-7; 7 nucleotides line up with TRBD2. Looked up from germline, CDR1 is WSHSY and CDR2 is SAAADI. There are 15 residues in the CDR3. J lost 0 bases, V lost 8 bases, and 10 bases had no gene match. CDR3 sequence (DNA): TGCGCCAGCGGACCCTTAGCGGGCACCTCCTACGAGCAGTACTTC. Encoded protein: CASGPLAGTSYEQYF.

The table lists this clonotype with many counts. The chain links TRBV5-1 to TRBJ1-1; D is undetermined. CDR3 length: 13 amino acids. Germline-derived CDR1 and CDR2 are SGHRS and YFSETQ. Trimming took 0 bases from V and 5 from J, leaving 8 bases between them. The CDR3 sequence is CASSLALGTEAFF. The CDR3 coding sequence is TGCGCCAGCAGCTTGGCCTTGGGGACTGAAGCTTTCTTT.

This clonotype was observed a few times. The gene calls are TRBV6-1 and TRBJ2-3, with 9 bases lining up with TRBD1. CDR3 length equals 13 residues. The ends lost 11 bases at V and 1 base at J; junction bases unmatched: 4. The germline gives CDR1 MNHNS, CDR2 SASEGT. The CDR3 DNA reads as TGTGCCGTCGGGACAGGGCGCACAGATACGCAGTATTTT. This encodes CAVGTGRTDTQYF.

The chain couples TRBV5-1 to TRBJ2-5; 10 bases map to TRBD2. V was pared by 3 bases and J by 5 bases, with 10 bases of the junction left unmatched. Per the germline V gene, CDR1 is SGHRS and CDR2 is YFSETQ. CDR3 length equals 16 residues. The CDR3, as DNA: TGCGCCAGCAGCTCGGGACTAGCGCCGTTTCGGGAGACCCAGTACTTC. Encoded protein: CASSSGLAPFRETQYF.